The sequence of this T cell receptor beta chain was determined in a study of blood T cell repertoires in COVID-19. Study-wide background: Italy, Spain and the United States were the sources of the convalescent and acute COVID-19 samples. T cells, B-cell-depleted T cells, or PBMCs provided the cDNA or gDNA that served as material.

Per the original methods: Amplification with reference gene primers provided the estimates of nucleated cell counts. Method: immunoSEQ multiplex PCR; TCRdb's copy keeps in-frame clones and lacks some. Clone size and V and J calls were adopted from that table, with D and trimming inferred from the DNA. The sample holds roughly 120,000 clones, roughly 90% seen once. After removal of 4 bases from V and 5 bases from J, the junction contained 6 bases not matched to a gene. Germline V gene data show CDR1 as SGHNT and CDR2 as YYREEE (reference sequence). The CDR3 sequence is 15 residues long. The specimen was peripheral blood. This receptor was taken from a woman aged 60 to 75 with COVID-19, enrolled during active disease. V is TRBV5-4 and J is TRBJ2-1, with 10 bases matching TRBD2. The DNA of the CDR3 is TGTGCCAGCAGCCGAAGCGGGGGGGCCCACAATGAGCAGTTCTTC. Translated: CASSRSGGAHNEQFF.